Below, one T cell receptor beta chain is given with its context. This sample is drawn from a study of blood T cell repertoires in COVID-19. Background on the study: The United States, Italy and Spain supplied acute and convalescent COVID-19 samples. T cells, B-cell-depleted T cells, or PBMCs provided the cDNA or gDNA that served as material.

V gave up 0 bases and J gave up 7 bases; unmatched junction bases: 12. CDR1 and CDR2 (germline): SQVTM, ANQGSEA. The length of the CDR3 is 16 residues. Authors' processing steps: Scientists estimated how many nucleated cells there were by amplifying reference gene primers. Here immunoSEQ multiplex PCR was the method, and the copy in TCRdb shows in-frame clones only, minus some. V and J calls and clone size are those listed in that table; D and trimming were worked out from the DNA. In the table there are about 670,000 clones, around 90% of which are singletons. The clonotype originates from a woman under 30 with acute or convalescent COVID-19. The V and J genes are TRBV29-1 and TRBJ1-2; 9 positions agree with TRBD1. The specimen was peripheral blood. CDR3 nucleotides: TGCAGCGTTGAAGATCGAGGGACAGGGCTTACTGGTGGCTACACCTTC. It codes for CSVEDRGTGLTGGYTF.